This passage covers 5 T cell receptor beta chains from one sample sequenced in a study of blood T cell repertoires in COVID-19. TCRdb's copy holds only in-frame clones and misses some; the assay was immunoSEQ multiplex PCR. The top ten clones hold 1.3% to 1.5% of a sample with hundreds of thousands of clones, around 90% of them seen once. Material for sequencing was peripheral blood. These receptor sequences come from an older man with acute or convalescent COVID-19.

The chain couples TRBV6-5 to TRBJ1-1; D gene unclear. Per the germline V gene, CDR1 is MNHEY and CDR2 is SVGAGI. Trimming stripped 6 bases from V and 0 bases from J, with 8 bases between. The CDR3 runs 13 residues. The DNA of the CDR3 is TGTGCCAGCAGGCGGGAGATGAACACTGAAGCTTTCTTT. The encoded protein is CASRREMNTEAFF.

The chain couples TRBV19 to TRBJ1-5; D gene unclear. V was shortened by 4 bases and J by 11 bases, with 12 bases between the two germline ends. This CDR3 region has 12 residues. Germline V gene data show CDR1 as LNHDA and CDR2 as SQIVND (reference sequence). The CDR3 DNA sequence: TGTGCCAGTAGTACGGTGTGGAGAACCCAGCATTTT. Amino acids: CASSTVWRTQHF.

V gene TRBV9 combines with J gene TRBJ1-4; 8 positions match TRBD1. Germline V gene data show CDR1 as SGDLS and CDR2 as YYNGEE. This CDR3 comprises 17 residues. With V trimmed by 4 bases and J by 3 bases, 11 bases remained unmatched. The CDR3 loop reads CASSPRTGLLANEKLFF. As DNA, the CDR3 is TGTGCCAGCAGCCCCCGGACAGGGTTATTAGCTAATGAAAAACTGTTTTTT.

The V gene is TRBV5-1, the J gene TRBJ1-1; no clear D gene. Trimming took off 4 bases at V and 0 bases at J, with 7 bases between the two ends. Germline-derived CDR1 and CDR2 are SGHRS and YFSETQ. There are 13 residues in the CDR3. DNA for the CDR3: TGCGCCAGCAGCCTAAATATGAACACTGAAGCTTTCTTT. The encoded protein is CASSLNMNTEAFF. Supplemented by reference TRBV5-1 and TRBJ1-1, the full variable domain reads KAGVTQTPRYLIKTRGQQVTLSCSPISGHRSVSWYQQTPGQGLQFLFEYFSETQRNKGNFPGRFSGRQFSNSRSEMNVSTLELGDSALYLCASSLNMNTEAFFGQGTRLTVV.

This rearrangement joins TRBV28 to TRBJ2-4; D is ambiguous. V lost 10 bases, J lost 0 bases, and 10 bases lay in between. CDR3 length: 13 residues. In germline, CDR1 is MDHEN, CDR2 SYDVKM. The CDR3 is CATEDLAKNIQYF. The CDR3, as DNA: TGTGCCACAGAAGACTTAGCCAAAAACATTCAGTACTTC.